The present entry profiles one TCR beta chain with its context. What it recognizes is unknown. These data come from a study of cytomegalovirus exposure and HLA in healthy donors. Study-wide findings and caveats: At a 0.05 false discovery rate, a later analysis found over 15,000 TCR beta sequences to be associated with HLA alleles. In a later analysis, TCR association rates varied by HLA locus: DRB1 most, HLA-C fewest.

This CDR3 is built from 16 residues. Germline assignment: CDR1 MNHEY and CDR2 SVGAGI. Trimming removed 2 bases from V and 4 bases from J; junction bases left unmatched: 3. With 60 Vbeta and 13 Jbeta primers, the PCR was carried out. Source study methods: Some 10 million shared chains were among the roughly 78 million unique TCR beta chains that a later analysis counted. Repertoires were generated with immunoSEQ multiplex PCR, while TCRdb's copy carries only in-frame clones and drops some. V, J and clone size are taken as reported in that table, and D and trimming were inferred from the DNA itself. The data show tens of thousands of clones, roughly 75% seen once.

This TCR came from a man in his forties in good health and CMV-seronegative. Specimen: PBMCs. The rearrangement links TRBV6-5 to TRBJ2-3; TRBD2 matches 13 bases. The CDR3 is CASSYLLAGGPDTQYF. The CDR3 bases are TGTGCCAGCAGTTACCTACTAGCGGGAGGGCCAGATACGCAGTATTTT.